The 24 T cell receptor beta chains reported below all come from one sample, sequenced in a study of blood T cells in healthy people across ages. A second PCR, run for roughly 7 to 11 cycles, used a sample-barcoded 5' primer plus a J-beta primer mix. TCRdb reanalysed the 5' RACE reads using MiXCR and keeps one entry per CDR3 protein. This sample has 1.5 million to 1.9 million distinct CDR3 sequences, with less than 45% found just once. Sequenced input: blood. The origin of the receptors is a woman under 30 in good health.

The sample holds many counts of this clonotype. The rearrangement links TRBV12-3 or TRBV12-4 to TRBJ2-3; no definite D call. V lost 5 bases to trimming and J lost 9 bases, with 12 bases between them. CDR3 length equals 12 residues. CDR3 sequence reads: CASSPSGWTQYF. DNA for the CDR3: TGTGCCAGCAGTCCCTCCGGTTGGACGCAGTATTTT.

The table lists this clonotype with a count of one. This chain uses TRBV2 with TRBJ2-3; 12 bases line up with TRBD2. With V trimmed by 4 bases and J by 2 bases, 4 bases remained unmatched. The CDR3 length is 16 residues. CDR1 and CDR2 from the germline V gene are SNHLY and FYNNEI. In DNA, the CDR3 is TGTGCCAGCAGTGGCGGGACTAGCGGGCCCACAGATACGCAGTATTTT. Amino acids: CASSGGTSGPTDTQYF.

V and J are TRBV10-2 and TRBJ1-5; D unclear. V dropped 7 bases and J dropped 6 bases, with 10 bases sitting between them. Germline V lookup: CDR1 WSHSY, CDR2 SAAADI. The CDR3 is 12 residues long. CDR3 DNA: TGCGCCAGCACAGAGAAGGGTCAGCCCCAGCATTTT. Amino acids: CASTEKGQPQHF.

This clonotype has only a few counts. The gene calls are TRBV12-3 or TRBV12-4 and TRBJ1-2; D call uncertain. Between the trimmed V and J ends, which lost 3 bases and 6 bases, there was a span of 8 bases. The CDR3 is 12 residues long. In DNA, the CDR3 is TGTGCCAGCAGTTTTGGGCATAATGGCTACACCTTC. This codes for CASSFGHNGYTF.

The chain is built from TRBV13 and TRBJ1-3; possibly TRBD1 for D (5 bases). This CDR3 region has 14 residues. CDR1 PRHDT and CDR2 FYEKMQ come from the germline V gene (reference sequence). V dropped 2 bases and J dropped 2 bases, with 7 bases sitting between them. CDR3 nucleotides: TGTGCCAGCAGCTTAATGGGGGCTGGAAACACCATATATTTT. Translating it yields CASSLMGAGNTIYF.

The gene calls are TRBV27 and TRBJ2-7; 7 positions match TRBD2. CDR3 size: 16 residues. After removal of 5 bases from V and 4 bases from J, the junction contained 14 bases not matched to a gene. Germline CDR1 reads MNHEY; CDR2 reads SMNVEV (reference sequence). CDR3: CASSRGLAEWGYEQYF. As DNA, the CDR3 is TGTGCCAGCAGTCGTGGGCTAGCGGAGTGGGGTTACGAGCAGTACTTC.

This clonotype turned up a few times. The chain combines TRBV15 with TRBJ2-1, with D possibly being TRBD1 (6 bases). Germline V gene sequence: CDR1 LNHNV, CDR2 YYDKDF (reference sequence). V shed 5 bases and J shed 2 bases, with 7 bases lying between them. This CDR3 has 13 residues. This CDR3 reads CATSRQAYNEQFF. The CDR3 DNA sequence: TGTGCCACCAGCCGACAGGCCTACAATGAGCAGTTCTTC.

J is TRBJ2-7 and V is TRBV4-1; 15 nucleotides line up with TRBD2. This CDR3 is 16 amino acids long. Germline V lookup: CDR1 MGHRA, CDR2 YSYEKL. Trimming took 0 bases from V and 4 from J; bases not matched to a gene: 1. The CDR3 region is CASSQEGTSGRYEQYF. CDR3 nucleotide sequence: TGCGCCAGCAGCCAAGAAGGGACTAGCGGGAGGTACGAGCAGTACTTC.

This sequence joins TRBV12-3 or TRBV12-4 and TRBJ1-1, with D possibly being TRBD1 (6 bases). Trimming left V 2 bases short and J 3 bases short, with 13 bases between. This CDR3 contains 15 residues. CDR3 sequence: CASSLRQGFYTEAFF. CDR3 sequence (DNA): TGTGCCAGCAGTTTAAGGCAGGGGTTCTACACTGAAGCTTTCTTT.

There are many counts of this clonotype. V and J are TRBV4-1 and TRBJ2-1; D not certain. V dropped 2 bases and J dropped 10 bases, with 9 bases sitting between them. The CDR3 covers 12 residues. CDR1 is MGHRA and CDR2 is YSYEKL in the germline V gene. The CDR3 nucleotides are TGCGCCAGCAGCCAAAACTATTACGAGCAGTTCTTC. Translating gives CASSQNYYEQFF.

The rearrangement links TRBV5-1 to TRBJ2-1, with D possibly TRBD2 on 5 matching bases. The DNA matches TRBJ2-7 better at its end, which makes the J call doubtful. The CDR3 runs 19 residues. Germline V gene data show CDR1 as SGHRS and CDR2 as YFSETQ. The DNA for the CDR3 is TGCGCCAGCAGCGGCGGAACTCCGGTCAGTGGGAGCTCCTACAATGAGCAGTACTTC. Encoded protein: CASSGGTPVSGSSYNEQYF.

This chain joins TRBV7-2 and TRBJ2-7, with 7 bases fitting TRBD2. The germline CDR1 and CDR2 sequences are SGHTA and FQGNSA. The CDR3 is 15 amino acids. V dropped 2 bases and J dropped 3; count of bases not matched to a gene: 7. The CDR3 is CASSLLPSGDYEQYF. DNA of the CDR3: TGTGCCAGCAGCTTACTGCCCAGCGGGGACTACGAGCAGTACTTC.

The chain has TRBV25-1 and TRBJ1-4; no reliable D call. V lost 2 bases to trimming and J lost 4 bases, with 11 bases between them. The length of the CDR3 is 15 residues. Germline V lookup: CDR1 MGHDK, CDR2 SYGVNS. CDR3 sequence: CASSETTAINEKLFF. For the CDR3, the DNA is TGTGCCAGCAGTGAAACAACAGCGATTAATGAAAAACTGTTTTTT.

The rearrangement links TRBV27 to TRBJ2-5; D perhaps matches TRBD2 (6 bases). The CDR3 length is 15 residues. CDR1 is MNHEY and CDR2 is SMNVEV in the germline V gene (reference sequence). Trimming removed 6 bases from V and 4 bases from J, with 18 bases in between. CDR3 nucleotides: TGTGCCAGCAGCCAAGGGGCGGGACTTGGAGAGACCCAGTACTTC. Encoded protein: CASSQGAGLGETQYF.

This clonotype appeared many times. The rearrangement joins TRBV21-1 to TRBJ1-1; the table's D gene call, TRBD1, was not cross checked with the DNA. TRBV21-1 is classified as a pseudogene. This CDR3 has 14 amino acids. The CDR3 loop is CASSTSGGGTEAFF. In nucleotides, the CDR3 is TGTGCCAGCAGCACTTCAGGGGGTGGGACTGAAGCTTTCTTT.

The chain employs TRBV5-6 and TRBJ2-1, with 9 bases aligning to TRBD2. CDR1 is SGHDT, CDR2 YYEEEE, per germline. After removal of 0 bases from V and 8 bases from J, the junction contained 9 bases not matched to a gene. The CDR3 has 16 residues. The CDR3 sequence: CASSLVGGRAIYEQFF. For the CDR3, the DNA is TGTGCCAGCAGCTTGGTCGGCGGGAGGGCCATTTATGAGCAGTTCTTC.

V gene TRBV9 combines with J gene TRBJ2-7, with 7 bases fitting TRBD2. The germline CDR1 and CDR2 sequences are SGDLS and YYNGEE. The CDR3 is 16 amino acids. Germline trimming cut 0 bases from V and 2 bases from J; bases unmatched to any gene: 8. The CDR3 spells CASSVGETSLAYEQYF. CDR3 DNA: TGTGCCAGCAGCGTAGGGGAGACTAGCCTCGCCTACGAGCAGTACTTC.

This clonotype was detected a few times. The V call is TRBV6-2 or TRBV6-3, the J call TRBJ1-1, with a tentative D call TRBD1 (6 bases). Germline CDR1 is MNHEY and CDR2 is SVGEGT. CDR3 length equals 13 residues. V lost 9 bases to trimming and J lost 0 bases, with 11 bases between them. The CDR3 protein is CASLQGMNTEAFF. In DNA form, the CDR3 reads TGTGCCAGTCTTCAGGGGATGAACACTGAAGCTTTCTTT.

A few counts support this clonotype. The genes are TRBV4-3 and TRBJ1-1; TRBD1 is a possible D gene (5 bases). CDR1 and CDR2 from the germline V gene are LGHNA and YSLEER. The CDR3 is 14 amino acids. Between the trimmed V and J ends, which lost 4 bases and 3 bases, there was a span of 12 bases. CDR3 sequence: CASSRGTHDTEAFF. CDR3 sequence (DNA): TGCGCCAGCAGCCGCGGGACGCACGACACTGAAGCTTTCTTT.

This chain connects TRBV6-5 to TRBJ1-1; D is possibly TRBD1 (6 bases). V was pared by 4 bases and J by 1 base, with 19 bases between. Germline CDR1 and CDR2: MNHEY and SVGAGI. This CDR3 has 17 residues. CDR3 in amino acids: CASSSHAQGGGNTEAFF. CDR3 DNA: TGTGCCAGCAGTTCGCATGCCCAAGGGGGGGGGAACACTGAAGCTTTCTTT.

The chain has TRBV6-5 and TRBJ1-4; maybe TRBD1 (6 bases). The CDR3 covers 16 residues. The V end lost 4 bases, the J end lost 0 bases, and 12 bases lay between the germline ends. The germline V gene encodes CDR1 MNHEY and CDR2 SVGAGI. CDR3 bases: TGTGCCAGCAGTTTAACCGGGACAACAACTAATGAAAAACTGTTTTTT. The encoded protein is CASSLTGTTTNEKLFF.

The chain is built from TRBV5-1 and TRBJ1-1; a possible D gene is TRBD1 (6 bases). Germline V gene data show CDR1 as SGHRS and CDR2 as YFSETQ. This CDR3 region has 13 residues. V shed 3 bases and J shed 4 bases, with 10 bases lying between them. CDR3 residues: CASSSGASTEAFF. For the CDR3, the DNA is TGCGCCAGCAGCTCGGGGGCGAGCACTGAAGCTTTCTTT. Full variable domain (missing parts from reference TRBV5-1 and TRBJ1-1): KAGVTQTPRYLIKTRGQQVTLSCSPISGHRSVSWYQQTPGQGLQFLFEYFSETQRNKGNFPGRFSGRQFSNSRSEMNVSTLELGDSALYLCASSSGASTEAFFGQGTRLTVV.

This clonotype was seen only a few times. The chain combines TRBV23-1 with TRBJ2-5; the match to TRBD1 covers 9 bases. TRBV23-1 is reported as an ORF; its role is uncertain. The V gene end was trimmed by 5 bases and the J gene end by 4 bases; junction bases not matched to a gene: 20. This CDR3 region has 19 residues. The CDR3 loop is CASSYRTGDIADFRETQYF. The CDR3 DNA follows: TGCGCCAGCAGTTACCGGACAGGGGATATAGCGGACTTTCGAGAGACCCAGTACTTC.

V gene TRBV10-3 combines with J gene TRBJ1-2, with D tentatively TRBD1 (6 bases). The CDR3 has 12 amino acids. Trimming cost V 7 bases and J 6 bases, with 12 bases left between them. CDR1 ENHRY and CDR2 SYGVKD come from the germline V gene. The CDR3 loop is CAITSGADGYTF. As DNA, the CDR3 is TGTGCCATCACGTCGGGGGCGGATGGCTACACCTTC.